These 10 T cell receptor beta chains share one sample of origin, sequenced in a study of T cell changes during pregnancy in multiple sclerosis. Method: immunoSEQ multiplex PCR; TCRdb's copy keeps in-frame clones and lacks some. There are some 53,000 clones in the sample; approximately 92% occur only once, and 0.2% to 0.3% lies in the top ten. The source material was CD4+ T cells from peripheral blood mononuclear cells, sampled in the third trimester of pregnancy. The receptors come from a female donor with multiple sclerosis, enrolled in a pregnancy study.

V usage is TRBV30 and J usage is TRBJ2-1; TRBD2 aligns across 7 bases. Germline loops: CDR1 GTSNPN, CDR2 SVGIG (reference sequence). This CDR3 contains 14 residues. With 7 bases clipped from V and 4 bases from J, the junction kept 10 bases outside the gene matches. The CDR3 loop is CAYLKRGRYNEQFF. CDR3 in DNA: TGTGCCTACCTAAAGCGGGGTCGGTACAATGAGCAGTTCTTC.

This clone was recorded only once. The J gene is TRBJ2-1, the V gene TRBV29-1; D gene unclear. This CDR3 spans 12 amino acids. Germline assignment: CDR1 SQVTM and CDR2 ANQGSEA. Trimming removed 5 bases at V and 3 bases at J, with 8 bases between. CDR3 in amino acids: CSVQQYYNEQFF. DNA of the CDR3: TGCAGCGTTCAACAGTACTACAATGAGCAGTTCTTC.

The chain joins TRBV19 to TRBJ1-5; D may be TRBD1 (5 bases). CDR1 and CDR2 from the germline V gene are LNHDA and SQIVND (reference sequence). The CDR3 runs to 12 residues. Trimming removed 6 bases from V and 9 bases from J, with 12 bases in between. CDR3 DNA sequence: TGTGCCAGTAGAGCGAGCCAGGGGCCCCAGCATTTT. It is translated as CASRASQGPQHF. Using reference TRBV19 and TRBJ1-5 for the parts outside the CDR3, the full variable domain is DGGITQSPKYLFRKEGQNVTLSCEQNLNHDAMYWYRQDPGQGLRLIYYSQIVNDFQKGDIAEGYSVSREKKESFPLTVTSAQKNPTAFYLCASRASQGPQHFGDGTRLSIL.

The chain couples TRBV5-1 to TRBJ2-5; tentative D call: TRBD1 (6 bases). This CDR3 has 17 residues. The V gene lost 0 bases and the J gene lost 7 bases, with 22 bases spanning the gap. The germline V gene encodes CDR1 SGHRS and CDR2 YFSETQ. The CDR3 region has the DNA TGCGCCAGCAGCTTGGAAGGGGGTCTTGGGCAATCCGGGACCCAGTACTTC. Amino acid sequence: CASSLEGGLGQSGTQYF.

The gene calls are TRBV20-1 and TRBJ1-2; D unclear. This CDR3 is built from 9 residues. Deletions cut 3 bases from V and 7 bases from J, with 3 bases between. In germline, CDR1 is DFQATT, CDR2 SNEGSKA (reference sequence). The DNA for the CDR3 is TGCAGTGCTAGCCGTGGCTACACCTTC. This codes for CSASRGYTF.

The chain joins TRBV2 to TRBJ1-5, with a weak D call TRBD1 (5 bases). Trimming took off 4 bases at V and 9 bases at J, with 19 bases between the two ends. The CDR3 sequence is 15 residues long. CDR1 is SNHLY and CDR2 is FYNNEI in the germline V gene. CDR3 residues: CASSVGGFPGGPQHF. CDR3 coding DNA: TGTGCCAGCAGTGTGGGGGGTTTCCCAGGAGGGCCCCAGCATTTT.

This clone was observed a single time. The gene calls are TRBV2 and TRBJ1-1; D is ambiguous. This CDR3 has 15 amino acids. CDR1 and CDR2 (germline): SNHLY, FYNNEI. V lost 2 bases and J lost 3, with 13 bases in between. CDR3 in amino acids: CASSELRGSYTEAFF. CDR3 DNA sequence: TGTGCCAGCAGTGAATTGCGGGGTAGTTACACTGAAGCTTTCTTT. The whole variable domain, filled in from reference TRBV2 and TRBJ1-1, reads EPEVTQTPSHQVTQMGQEVILRCVPISNHLYFYWYRQILGQKVEFLVSFYNNEISEKSEIFDDQFSVERPDGSNFTLKIRSTKLEDSAMYFCASSELRGSYTEAFFGQGTRLTVV.

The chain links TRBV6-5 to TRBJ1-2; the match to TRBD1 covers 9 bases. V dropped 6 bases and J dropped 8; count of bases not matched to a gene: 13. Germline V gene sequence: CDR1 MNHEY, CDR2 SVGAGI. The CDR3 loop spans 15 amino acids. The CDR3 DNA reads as TGTGCCAGCAGGGCACCGGGACAGGGAGTATGGGGCTACACCTTC. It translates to CASRAPGQGVWGYTF.

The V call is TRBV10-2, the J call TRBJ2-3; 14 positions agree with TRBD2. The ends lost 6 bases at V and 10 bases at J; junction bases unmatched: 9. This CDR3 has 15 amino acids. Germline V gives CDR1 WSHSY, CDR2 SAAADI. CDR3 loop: CASRATSGRAAPQYF. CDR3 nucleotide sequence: TGCGCCAGCAGAGCGACTAGCGGGAGGGCCGCGCCGCAGTATTTT.

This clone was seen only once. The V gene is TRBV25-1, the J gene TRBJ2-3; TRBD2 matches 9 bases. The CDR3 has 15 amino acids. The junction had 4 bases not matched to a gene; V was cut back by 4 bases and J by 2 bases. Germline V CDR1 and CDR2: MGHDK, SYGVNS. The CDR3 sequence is CASSGTSGPTDTQYF. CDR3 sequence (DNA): TGTGCCAGCAGTGGCACTAGCGGGCCCACAGATACGCAGTATTTT.